This entry lists 30 T cell receptor beta chains sequenced from one sample in a study of blood T cell repertoires in COVID-19. The method was immunoSEQ multiplex PCR; TCRdb's version includes in-frame clones alone and lacks a portion of them. The repertoire holds 120,000 to 150,000 clones, with around 90% as singletons. Source material: peripheral blood. The source of these receptors is a woman aged 50 to 60 with acute or convalescent COVID-19.

The V call is TRBV6-5, the J call TRBJ1-5, with 7 bases aligning to TRBD1. The CDR3 is made up of 15 amino acids. Per the germline V gene, CDR1 is MNHEY and CDR2 is SVGAGI. V dropped 4 bases and J dropped 3; count of bases not matched to a gene: 6. CDR3 nucleotides: TGTGCCAGCAGTTTGACAGGGAGCGCCAATCAGCCCCAGCATTTT. The encoded protein is CASSLTGSANQPQHF.

The chain carries TRBV6-1 and TRBJ2-7; the D is unclear. Germline CDR1 reads MNHNS; CDR2 reads SASEGT. The V end was cut by 1 base, the J end by 1 base, with 11 bases between. This CDR3 has 15 amino acids. The CDR3 loop reads CASSEGLLSSYEQYF. CDR3 nucleotides: TGTGCCAGCAGTGAAGGACTCCTTTCTTCCTACGAGCAGTACTTC.

The rearrangement joins TRBV5-1 to TRBJ2-3, with 10 bases lining up with TRBD2. CDR3 length equals 15 residues. Germline CDR1 SGHRS, CDR2 YFSETQ. V gave up 4 bases and J gave up 0 bases; unmatched junction bases: 2. CDR3 in DNA: TGCGCCAGCAGCCAGACTAGCGGGAGCACAGATACGCAGTATTTT. This encodes CASSQTSGSTDTQYF.

This clone was counted only a few times. This chain joins TRBV10-2 and TRBJ2-1, with D possibly TRBD2 on 5 matching bases. V was clipped by 3 bases and J by 8 bases, with 20 bases between them. Germline V gene lookup returns CDR1 WSHSY and CDR2 SAAADI. CDR3 length equals 16 residues. The CDR3, as DNA: TGCGCCAGCAGTGATCCAAGCGGTCCGGATGCCTATGAGCAGTTCTTC. Amino acid sequence: CASSDPSGPDAYEQFF.

The chain couples TRBV6-5 to TRBJ1-2; unclear D gene. The CDR3 has 14 residues. Germline V gives CDR1 MNHEY, CDR2 SVGAGI. Trimming left V 7 bases short and J 4 bases short, with 16 bases between. CDR3 protein: CASTTARVGYGYTF. The CDR3 DNA reads TGTGCCAGCACCACCGCGAGGGTTGGCTATGGCTACACCTTC.

V and J are TRBV18 and TRBJ1-1; TRBD1 might be the D (5 bases). Germline V gene lookup returns CDR1 KGHSH and CDR2 LQKENI. The CDR3 sequence is 14 residues long. With 5 bases removed from V and 4 bases from J, the gap between germline ends came to 14 bases. The CDR3: CASSALDRGTEAFF. CDR3 bases: TGTGCCAGCTCAGCTTTGGATAGGGGCACTGAAGCTTTCTTT.

This clone showed up just once. The chain joins TRBV11-2 to TRBJ1-2; D uncertain. The V gene's germline CDR1 is SGHAT and CDR2 FQNNGV. V dropped 3 bases and J dropped 5 bases, with 16 bases sitting between them. This CDR3 spans 15 amino acids. CDR3 loop: CASSLDSLLLYGYTF. The CDR3 DNA sequence: TGTGCCAGCAGCTTGGACTCACTGCTTTTATATGGCTACACCTTC.

The chain uses TRBV5-4 and TRBJ2-7; TRBD2 agrees at 8 bases. After removal of 5 bases from V and 7 bases from J, the junction contained 14 bases not matched to a gene. CDR3 length equals 15 residues. CDR1 SGHNT and CDR2 YYREEE come from the germline V gene (reference sequence). CDR3: CASSGGLALTGEQYF. CDR3 DNA: TGTGCCAGCAGTGGAGGACTAGCTCTAACAGGGGAGCAGTACTTC.

This chain links TRBV12-3 or TRBV12-4 with TRBJ2-2; D is ambiguous. This CDR3 is built from 11 residues. With 10 bases removed from V and 6 bases from J, the gap between germline ends came to 9 bases. The CDR3, as DNA: TGTGCCACCCGCCGAGCCGGGGAGCTGTTTTTT. Protein sequence: CATRRAGELFF.

This rearrangement joins TRBV9 to TRBJ2-4, with D tentatively TRBD2 (5 bases). Per the germline V gene, CDR1 is SGDLS and CDR2 is YYNGEE. The CDR3 is 13 residues long. Trimming removed 5 bases from V and 9 bases from J, with 15 bases in between. The CDR3 region has the DNA TGTGCCAGCAGTTTGCTCGGGAACAGCATTCAGTACTTC. The encoded protein is CASSLLGNSIQYF.

V gene TRBV18 combines with J gene TRBJ1-2; the match to TRBD1 covers 11 bases. The CDR3 extends over 14 amino acids. Trimming took 3 bases from V and 6 from J; bases not matched to a gene: 3. Per the germline V gene, CDR1 is KGHSH and CDR2 is LQKENI. As DNA, the CDR3 is TGTGCCAGCTCACCCGGACAGGGGGCCGATGGCTACACCTTC. Translation gives CASSPGQGADGYTF.

The gene calls are TRBV19 and TRBJ1-5; D remains unclear. Trimming took 1 base from V and 7 from J, leaving 14 bases between them. Germline V CDR1 and CDR2: LNHDA, SQIVND (reference sequence). The CDR3 consists of 15 residues. CDR3 protein: CASSIVQRQGQPQHF. Written as DNA, the CDR3 is TGTGCCAGTAGTATAGTGCAGAGGCAAGGACAGCCCCAGCATTTT. Drawing the rest from reference TRBV19 and TRBJ1-5, the complete variable domain is DGGITQSPKYLFRKEGQNVTLSCEQNLNHDAMYWYRQDPGQGLRLIYYSQIVNDFQKGDIAEGYSVSREKKESFPLTVTSAQKNPTAFYLCASSIVQRQGQPQHFGDGTRLSIL.

The rearrangement links TRBV4-2 to TRBJ2-1, with D possibly TRBD1 on 6 matching bases. CDR1 is LGHNA, CDR2 YNFKEQ, per germline. CDR3 length: 15 amino acids. Trimming removed 4 bases from V and 0 bases from J, with 10 bases in between. CDR3 DNA: TGTGCCAGCAGCCTTGGGGGCGGCTCCTACAATGAGCAGTTCTTC. Translated: CASSLGGGSYNEQFF.

The chain carries TRBV3-1 (or the pseudogene TRBV3-2) and TRBJ2-1; D perhaps matches TRBD2 (5 bases). V dropped 0 bases and J dropped 1 base, with 10 bases sitting between them. This CDR3 is 16 amino acids long. The V gene's germline CDR1 is LGHDT and CDR2 YNNKEL (reference sequence). The CDR3, as DNA: TGTGCCAGCAGCCAAGAGCAGCGGCCGTCCTACAATGAGCAGTTCTTC. Translated, it gives CASSQEQRPSYNEQFF.

The chain uses TRBV30 and TRBJ1-5; 8 nucleotides agree with TRBD1. The CDR3 is made up of 14 amino acids. V was pared by 5 bases and J by 4 bases, with 7 bases of the junction left unmatched. Germline V gives CDR1 GTSNPN, CDR2 SVGIG (reference sequence). CDR3 sequence reads: CAWGLGQENQPQHF. The DNA for the CDR3 is TGTGCCTGGGGTCTGGGACAGGAAAATCAGCCCCAGCATTTT.

The chain carries TRBV2 and TRBJ2-1, with TRBD2 identical over 7 bases. The CDR3 has 21 amino acids. Looked up from germline, CDR1 is SNHLY and CDR2 is FYNNEI. V was clipped by 3 bases and J by 2 bases; unmatched bases: 22. CDR3 bases: TGTGCCAGCAGTGATATAAGGGGAGCGGGATCCTTAATAGATGCCTACAATGAGCAGTTCTTC. Its protein is CASSDIRGAGSLIDAYNEQFF.

This rearrangement joins TRBV24-1 to TRBJ2-6; D is unresolved. Germline values: CDR1 KGHDR, CDR2 SFDVKD. The CDR3 totals 16 residues. Trimming took 1 base from V and 0 from J, leaving 6 bases between them. The CDR3 here is CATSDFGSSGANVLTF. The CDR3 DNA reads as TGTGCCACCAGTGATTTTGGCAGCTCTGGGGCCAACGTCCTGACTTTC.

The V call is TRBV6-5, the J call TRBJ2-3; 7 positions match TRBD1. Germline V lookup: CDR1 MNHEY, CDR2 SVGAGI. V was pared by 6 bases and J by 2 bases, with 8 bases of the junction left unmatched. This CDR3 region has 15 residues. CDR3 nucleotides: TGTGCCAGCAGCGTCGGGACAGTCCTCACAGATACGCAGTATTTT. It translates to CASSVGTVLTDTQYF.

V gene TRBV19 combines with J gene TRBJ2-3, with D maybe TRBD2 (5 bases). The germline V gene has CDR1 LNHDA and CDR2 SQIVND (reference sequence). This CDR3 has 16 residues. V was trimmed by 5 bases and J by 2 bases, leaving 17 bases between them. Here the CDR3 reads CASSSRYPGDTDTQYF. CDR3 nucleotide sequence: TGTGCCAGTAGTTCCCGATACCCCGGGGACACAGATACGCAGTATTTT.

The chain combines TRBV15 with TRBJ2-7; D may be TRBD1 (6 bases). V was cut by 1 base and J by 5 bases, with 12 bases left in between. CDR3 length: 14 amino acids. The germline V gene has CDR1 LNHNV and CDR2 YYDKDF (reference sequence). The CDR3 is CATSRAQGRDEQYF. The CDR3 coding sequence is TGTGCCACCAGCAGAGCACAGGGACGGGACGAGCAGTACTTC.

This clone was seen only once. This rearrangement joins TRBV21-1 to TRBJ2-7; the table names TRBD2, a call not compared with the DNA. TRBV21-1 is noted as a pseudogene. The CDR3 consists of 15 residues. The CDR3 DNA is TGTGCCAGCAGCAAAGCGCACCTAGTTTCCTACGAGCAGTACTTC. Protein: CASSKAHLVSYEQYF.

This clone was detected only a few times. The chain couples TRBV5-5 to TRBJ1-1, with 8 bases lining up with TRBD1. CDR1 is SGHKS and CDR2 is YYEKEE in the germline V gene (reference sequence). The J segment lost 3 bases and the V segment lost 3 bases, leaving 19 bases of the junction unmatched. The CDR3 is 19 amino acids. The DNA of the CDR3 is TGTGCCAGCAGCTCCGATTCCCCCAGCAGGGGGCCAAGGGACACTGAAGCTTTCTTT. It translates to CASSSDSPSRGPRDTEAFF.

The V and J genes are TRBV5-6 and TRBJ1-2; D perhaps matches TRBD1 (6 bases). The germline V and J ends were trimmed by 4 bases and 3 bases, with 13 bases remaining between them. Germline loops: CDR1 SGHDT, CDR2 YYEEEE. The CDR3 is 14 residues long. The CDR3 reads CASSEEQGYYGYTF. The CDR3 DNA reads as TGTGCCAGCAGCGAAGAACAGGGATACTATGGCTACACCTTC. The full variable domain, rest sourced from reference TRBV5-6 and TRBJ1-2, is DAGVTQSPTHLIKTRGQQVTLRCSPKSGHDTVSWYQQALGQGPQFIFQYYEEEERQRGNFPDRFSGHQFPNYSSELNVNALLLGDSALYLCASSEEQGYYGYTFGSGTRLTVV.

The V gene is TRBV9, the J gene TRBJ2-2; D might be TRBD2 (6 bases). The germline V and J ends were trimmed by 4 bases and 6 bases, with 13 bases remaining between them. The CDR3 has 14 residues. Looked up from germline, CDR1 is SGDLS and CDR2 is YYNGEE. CDR3 nucleotide sequence: TGTGCCAGCAGCTCCAGGGAGGAAGCCGGGGAGCTGTTTTTT. Protein sequence: CASSSREEAGELFF.

The rearrangement links TRBV7-3 to TRBJ2-1, with 12 nucleotides matching TRBD2. The V and J ends lost 6 bases and 8 bases, in that order; junction bases with no gene match: 5. Germline CDR1 and CDR2: SGHTA and FQGTGA. This CDR3 has 14 residues. The CDR3 here is CASRLAGGLYEQFF. CDR3 in DNA: TGTGCCAGCAGGCTAGCGGGAGGGCTCTATGAGCAGTTCTTC.

This clone was recorded only once. This rearrangement joins TRBV14 to TRBJ2-7; 7 bases line up with TRBD1. Trimming removed 5 bases from V and 3 bases from J; junction bases left unmatched: 7. Looked up from germline, CDR1 is SGHDN and CDR2 is FVKESK. CDR3 length: 14 residues. CDR3 DNA: TGTGCCAGCAGCGGGTTGGGGACAGTCTACGAGCAGTACTTC. Its protein product is CASSGLGTVYEQYF.

The genes are TRBV7-2 and TRBJ2-3, with 7 bases fitting TRBD2. With 1 base clipped from V and 1 base from J, the junction kept 2 bases outside the gene matches. CDR1 SGHTA and CDR2 FQGNSA come from the germline V gene. This CDR3 is built from 15 residues. The CDR3 is CASSLDRGGTDTQYF. The CDR3 region has the DNA TGTGCCAGCAGCTTAGATCGGGGGGGCACAGATACGCAGTATTTT.

The genes are TRBV5-1 and TRBJ2-4; a weak D match, TRBD2 (6 bases). Deletions cut 2 bases from V and 7 bases from J, with 10 bases between. The CDR3 extends over 13 amino acids. Germline V lookup: CDR1 SGHRS, CDR2 YFSETQ. CDR3 nucleotide sequence: TGCGCCAGCAGCTTATCTAGCGCTAACATTCAGTACTTC. Encoded protein: CASSLSSANIQYF.

The chain couples TRBV20-1 to TRBJ2-2; D is unresolved. V was pared by 3 bases and J by 6 bases, with 5 bases between. CDR1 is DFQATT, CDR2 SNEGSKA, per germline (reference sequence). This CDR3 comprises 11 residues. CDR3 coding DNA: TGCAGTGCTAGTCAGTCCGGGGAGCTGTTTTTT. It yields the protein CSASQSGELFF.

V and J are TRBV12-1 and TRBJ1-3; the D call of TRBD1 is as the table states it, not checked on the DNA. TRBV12-1 is termed a pseudogene. The CDR3 consists of 16 residues. The CDR3 region is CASSFGQTVSGNTIYF. The CDR3 bases are TGTGCCAGCAGCTTTGGGCAGACAGTCTCTGGAAACACCATATATTTT.